The subject of this entry is one T cell receptor (beta chain). Its matching antigen is unknown. The CDR3 has 14 amino acids. The junction had 8 bases not matched to a gene; V was cut back by 8 bases and J by 6 bases. CDR1 and CDR2 (germline): SNHLY, FYNNEI. cDNA reverse transcribed from extracted RNA served as the sequencing template. Produced via immunoSEQ multiplex PCR; TCRdb's table is partial and in-frame only. The sample has 150,000 to 200,000 clones, about 61% seen once. The data were taken from a study of CD8+ T cells in alopecia areata. Study summary: Tofacitinib ran 6 to 18 months, followed by 6 months off drug.

The study's findings and limits: A great number of expanded lesional clones endured in scalp and blood during tofacitinib.

The treatment denotes: oral pan-JAK inhibitor, 5-10 mg twice daily. This sequence originates from a human donor with alopecia areata. The rearrangement joins TRBV2 to TRBJ2-1; 9 nucleotides align to TRBD1. Sequencing used CD4+ T cells sorted from blood, obtained at approximately week 60, from a patient treated with tofacitinib. The CDR3 sequence is CASGPPGQGNEQFF. CDR3 nucleotides: TGTGCCAGCGGGCCCCCGGGACAGGGCAATGAGCAGTTCTTC.